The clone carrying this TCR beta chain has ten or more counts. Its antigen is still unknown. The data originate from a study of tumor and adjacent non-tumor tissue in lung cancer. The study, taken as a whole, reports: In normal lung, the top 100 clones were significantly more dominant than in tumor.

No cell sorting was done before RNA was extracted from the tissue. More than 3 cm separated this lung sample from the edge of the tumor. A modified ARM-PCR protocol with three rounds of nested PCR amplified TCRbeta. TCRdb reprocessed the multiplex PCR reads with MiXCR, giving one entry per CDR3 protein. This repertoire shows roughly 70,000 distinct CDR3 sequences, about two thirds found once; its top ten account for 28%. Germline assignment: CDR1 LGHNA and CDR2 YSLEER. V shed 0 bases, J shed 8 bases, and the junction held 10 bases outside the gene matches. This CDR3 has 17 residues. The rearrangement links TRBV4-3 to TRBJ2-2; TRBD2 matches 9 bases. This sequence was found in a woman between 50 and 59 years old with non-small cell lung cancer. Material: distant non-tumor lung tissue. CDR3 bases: TGCGCCAGCAGCCAAGATCACGCAGCGGGAGGAACAGGGGAGCTGTTTTTT. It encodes CASSQDHAAGGTGELFF.